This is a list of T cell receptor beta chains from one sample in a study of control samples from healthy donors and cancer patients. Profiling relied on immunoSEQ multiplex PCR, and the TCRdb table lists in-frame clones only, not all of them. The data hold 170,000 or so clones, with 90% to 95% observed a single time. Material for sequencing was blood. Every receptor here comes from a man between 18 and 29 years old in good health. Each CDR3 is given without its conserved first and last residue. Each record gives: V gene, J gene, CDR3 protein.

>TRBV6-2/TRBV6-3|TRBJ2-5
ASSPHPGERLQETQY
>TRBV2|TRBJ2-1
ASRGRLAGRRGDEQF
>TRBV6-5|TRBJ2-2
ASVGGGSYTGELF
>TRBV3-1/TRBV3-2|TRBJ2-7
ASSRSTLEQY
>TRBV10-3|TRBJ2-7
AIAAGGYEQY
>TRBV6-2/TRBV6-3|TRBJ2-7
ASSYSRQAMTTYEQY
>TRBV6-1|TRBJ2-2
ASSEWNTGELF
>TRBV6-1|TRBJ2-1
ASSEAGYNEQF
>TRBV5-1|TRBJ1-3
ASSEAPPSGNTIY
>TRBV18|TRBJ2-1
ASSIHDKSEQF
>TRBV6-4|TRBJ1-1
ASRQGETATEAF
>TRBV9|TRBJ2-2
ASSASIRGAGELF
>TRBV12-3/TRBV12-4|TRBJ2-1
ASSSLGGSPI
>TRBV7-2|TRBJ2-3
ASSGGAVYTDTQY
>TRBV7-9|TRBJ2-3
ASSYLSTDTQY
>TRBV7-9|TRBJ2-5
ASSLYRYQETQY
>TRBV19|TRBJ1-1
ASSIRETEAF
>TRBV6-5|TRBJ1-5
ICRGLDQPQH
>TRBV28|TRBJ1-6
ASHQAAPLNSPLH
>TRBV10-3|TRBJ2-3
AISERLAGTTDTQY
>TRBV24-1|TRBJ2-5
ATSDFDQGGVETQY
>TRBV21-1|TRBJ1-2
ASSRERGHLYYGYT
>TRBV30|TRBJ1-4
AWSGRGRYATNEKLF
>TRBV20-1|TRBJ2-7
SASETGAAYEQY
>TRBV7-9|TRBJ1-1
ASSLFQGVSTEAF
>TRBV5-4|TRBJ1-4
ASSLVMGEKLF
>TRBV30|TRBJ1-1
AWRRQQPNTEAF
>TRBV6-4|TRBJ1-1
ASSLSGTTATEAF
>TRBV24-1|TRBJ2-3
ATSDPEGPSDTQY
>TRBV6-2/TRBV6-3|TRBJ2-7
ASSYSNRGGYEQY
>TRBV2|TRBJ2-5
ASRVDRGLGTQY
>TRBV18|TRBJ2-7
ASSLNTGGLYEQY
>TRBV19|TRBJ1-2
ASSIKGWSGYT
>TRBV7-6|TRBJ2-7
ASSRTSGGIIYEQY
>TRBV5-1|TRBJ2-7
ASSLMGDEQY
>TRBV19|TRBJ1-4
ASSMGQPEGKLF
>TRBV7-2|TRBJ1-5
ASSLYQTGGNQPQH
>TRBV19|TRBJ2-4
ASSLPGQGNIQY
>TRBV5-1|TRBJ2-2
ASSRLRGGQSNTGELF
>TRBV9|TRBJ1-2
ASSAGVNYGYT